This TCR beta chain was observed in a study of T cells after yellow fever vaccination. Whole-study results and caveats: Detected again after the booster were most primary-vaccination clones, at 95% to 98% CD4 and 80% to 90% CD8.

5'RACE template switching generated TCR cDNA, adding a universal primer site and UMIs. Each CDR3 protein gets one entry after TCRdb re-called the 5' RACE reads with MiXCR. Altogether 250,000 to 400,000 distinct CDR3 sequences are present, over 3.5% being singletons, with the ten largest covering approximately 19%. This clonotype was counted a few times. What it recognizes is unknown. Germline lookup yields CDR1 ENHRY and CDR2 SYGVKD. Trimming removed 6 bases from V and 8 bases from J; junction bases left unmatched: 9. The CDR3 is made up of 16 amino acids. V is TRBV10-3 and J is TRBJ2-1; 14 bases align to TRBD2. The sequencing here drew on PBMCs, taken 15 days after the yellow fever booster vaccination. This TCR derives from a man aged 18 to 29 who received the YFV17D yellow fever vaccine. CDR3 nucleotides: TGTGCCATCAGGATTACCGGGACTAGCGGGGGATATGAGCAGTTCTTC. It codes for CAIRITGTSGGYEQFF.